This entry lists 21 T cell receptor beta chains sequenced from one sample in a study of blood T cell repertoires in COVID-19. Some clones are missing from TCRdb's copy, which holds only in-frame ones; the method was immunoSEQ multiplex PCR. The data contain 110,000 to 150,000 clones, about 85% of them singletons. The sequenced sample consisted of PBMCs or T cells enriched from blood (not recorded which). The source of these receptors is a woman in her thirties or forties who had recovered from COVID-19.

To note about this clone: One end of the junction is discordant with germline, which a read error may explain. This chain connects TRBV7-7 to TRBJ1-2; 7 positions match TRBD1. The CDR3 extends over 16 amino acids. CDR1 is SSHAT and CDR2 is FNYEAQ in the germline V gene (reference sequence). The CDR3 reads CASSLPPGQQNYGYTF. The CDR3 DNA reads TGTGCTAGCAGCTTACCCCCGGGACAGCAAAACTATGGCTACACCTTC. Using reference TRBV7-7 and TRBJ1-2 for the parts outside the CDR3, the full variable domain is GAGVSQSPRYKVTKRGQDVTLRCDPISSHATLYWYQQALGQGPEFLTYFNYEAQPDKSGLPSDRFSAERPEGSISTLTIQRTEQRDSAMYRCASSLPPGQQNYGYTFGSGTRLTVV.

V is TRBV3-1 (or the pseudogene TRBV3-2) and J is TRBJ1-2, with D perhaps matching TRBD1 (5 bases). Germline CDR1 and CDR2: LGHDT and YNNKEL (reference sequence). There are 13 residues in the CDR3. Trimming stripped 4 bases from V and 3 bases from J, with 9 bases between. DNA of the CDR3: TGTGCCAGCAGCCCTGACAGCTACTATGGCTACACCTTC. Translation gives CASSPDSYYGYTF.

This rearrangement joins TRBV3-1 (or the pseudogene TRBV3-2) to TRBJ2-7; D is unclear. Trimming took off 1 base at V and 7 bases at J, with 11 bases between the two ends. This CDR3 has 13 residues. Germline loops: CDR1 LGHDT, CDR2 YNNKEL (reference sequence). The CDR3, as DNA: TGTGCCAGCAGCCAAGGCCGGCCTAGTGAGCAGTACTTC. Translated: CASSQGRPSEQYF.

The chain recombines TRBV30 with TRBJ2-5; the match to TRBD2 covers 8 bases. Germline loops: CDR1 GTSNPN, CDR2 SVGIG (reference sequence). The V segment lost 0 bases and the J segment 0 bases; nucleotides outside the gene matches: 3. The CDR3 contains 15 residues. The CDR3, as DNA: TGTGCCTGGAGTGTAGGGACTAGTAACCAAGAGACCCAGTACTTC. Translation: CAWSVGTSNQETQYF.

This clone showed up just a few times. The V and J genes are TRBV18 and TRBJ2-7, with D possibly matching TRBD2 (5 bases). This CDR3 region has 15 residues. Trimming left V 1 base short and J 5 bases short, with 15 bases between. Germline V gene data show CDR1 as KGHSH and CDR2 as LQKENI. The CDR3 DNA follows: TGTGCCAGCTCACCACGGGCAGAGGGTAGGGACGAGCAGTACTTC. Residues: CASSPRAEGRDEQYF.

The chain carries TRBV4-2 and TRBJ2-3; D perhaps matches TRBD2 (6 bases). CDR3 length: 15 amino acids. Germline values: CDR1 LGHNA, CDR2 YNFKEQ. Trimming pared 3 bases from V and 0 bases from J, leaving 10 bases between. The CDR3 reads CASSHDSGSTDTQYF. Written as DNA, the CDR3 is TGTGCCAGCAGCCACGATAGCGGTAGCACAGATACGCAGTATTTT.

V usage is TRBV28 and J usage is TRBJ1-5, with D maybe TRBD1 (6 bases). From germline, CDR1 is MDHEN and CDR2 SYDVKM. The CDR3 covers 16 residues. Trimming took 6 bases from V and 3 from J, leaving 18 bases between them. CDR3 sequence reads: CASSRGATGANQPQHF. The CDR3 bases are TGTGCCAGCAGCCGGGGGGCCACCGGGGCCAATCAGCCCCAGCATTTT.

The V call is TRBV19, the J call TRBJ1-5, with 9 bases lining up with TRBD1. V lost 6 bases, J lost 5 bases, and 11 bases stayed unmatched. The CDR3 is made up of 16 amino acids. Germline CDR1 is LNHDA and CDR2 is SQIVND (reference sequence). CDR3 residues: CASSRPTGGLDQPQHF. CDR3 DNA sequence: TGTGCCAGTAGCAGGCCTACAGGGGGCCTTGATCAGCCCCAGCATTTT.

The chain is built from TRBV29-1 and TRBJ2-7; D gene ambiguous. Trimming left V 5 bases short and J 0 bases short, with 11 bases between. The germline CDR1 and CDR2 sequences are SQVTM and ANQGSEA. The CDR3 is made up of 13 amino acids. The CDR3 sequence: CSVFKQTSYEQYF. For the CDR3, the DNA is TGCAGCGTTTTCAAACAAACCTCCTACGAGCAGTACTTC.

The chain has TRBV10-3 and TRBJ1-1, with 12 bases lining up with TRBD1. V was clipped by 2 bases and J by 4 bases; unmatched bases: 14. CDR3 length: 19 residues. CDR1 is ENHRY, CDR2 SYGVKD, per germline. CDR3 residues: CAISEPLIGTGGRGTEAFF. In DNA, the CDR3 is TGTGCCATCAGTGAGCCACTTATCGGGACAGGGGGCAGAGGCACTGAAGCTTTCTTT.

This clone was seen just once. The CDR3 bases are TGTGCCAGCAGTTTCCGGGACAGGGGGCTAGATACGCAGTATTTT. This translates into CASSFRDRGLDTQYF. This chain connects TRBV6-5 to TRBJ2-3; 12 nucleotides match TRBD1. Germline-derived CDR1 and CDR2 are MNHEY and SVGAGI. The V gene end was trimmed by 4 bases and the J gene end by 5 bases; junction bases not matched to a gene: 4. This CDR3 spans 15 amino acids.

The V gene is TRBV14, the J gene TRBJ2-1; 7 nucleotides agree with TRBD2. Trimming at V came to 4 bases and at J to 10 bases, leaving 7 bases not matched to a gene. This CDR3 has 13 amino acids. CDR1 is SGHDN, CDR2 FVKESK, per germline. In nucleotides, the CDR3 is TGTGCCAGCAGCCGATTGGGGAGGGAGGAGCAGTTCTTC. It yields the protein CASSRLGREEQFF. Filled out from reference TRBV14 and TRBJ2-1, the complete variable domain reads EAGVTQFPSHSVIEKGQTVTLRCDPISGHDNLYWYRRVMGKEIKFLLHFVKESKQDESGMPNNRFLAERTGGTYSTLKVQPAELEDSGVYFCASSRLGREEQFFGPGTRLTVL.

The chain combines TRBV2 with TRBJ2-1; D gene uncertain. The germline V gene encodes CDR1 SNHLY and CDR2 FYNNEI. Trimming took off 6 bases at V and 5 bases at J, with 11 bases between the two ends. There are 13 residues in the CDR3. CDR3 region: CASRRSLNNEQFF. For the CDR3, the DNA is TGTGCCAGCAGACGGAGCCTCAACAATGAGCAGTTCTTC.

The CDR3, as DNA: TGTGCCAGCAGTCCCATGGGCCTAGCCCCACTAGATGGCTACACCTTC. Translation: CASSPMGLAPLDGYTF. This sequence joins TRBV27 and TRBJ1-2; D uncertain. The CDR3 loop spans 16 amino acids. V lost 5 bases and J lost 6, with 22 bases in between. Germline V gene lookup returns CDR1 MNHEY and CDR2 SMNVEV (reference sequence).

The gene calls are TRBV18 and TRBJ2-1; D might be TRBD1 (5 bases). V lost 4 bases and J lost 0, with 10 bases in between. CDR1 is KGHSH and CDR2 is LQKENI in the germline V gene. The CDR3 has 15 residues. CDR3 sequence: CASSQGPLSYNEQFF. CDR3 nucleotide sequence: TGTGCCAGCTCACAGGGGCCCCTCTCCTACAATGAGCAGTTCTTC.

CDR3 loop: CASSSHRGSAEAFF. For the CDR3, the DNA is TGCGCCAGCAGCTCGCACAGGGGTAGCGCTGAAGCTTTCTTT. The chain links TRBV4-1 to TRBJ1-1; 7 positions agree with TRBD1. The germline V gene has CDR1 MGHRA and CDR2 YSYEKL. With V trimmed by 5 bases and J by 6 bases, 9 bases remained unmatched. The CDR3 totals 14 residues.

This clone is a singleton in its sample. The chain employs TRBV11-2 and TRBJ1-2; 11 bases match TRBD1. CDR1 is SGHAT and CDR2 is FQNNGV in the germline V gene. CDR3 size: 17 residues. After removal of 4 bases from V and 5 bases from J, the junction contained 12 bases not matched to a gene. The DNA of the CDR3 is TGTGCCAGCAGCTCGGTGGGAAGGACAGGGGGCACGTATGGCTACACCTTC. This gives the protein CASSSVGRTGGTYGYTF.

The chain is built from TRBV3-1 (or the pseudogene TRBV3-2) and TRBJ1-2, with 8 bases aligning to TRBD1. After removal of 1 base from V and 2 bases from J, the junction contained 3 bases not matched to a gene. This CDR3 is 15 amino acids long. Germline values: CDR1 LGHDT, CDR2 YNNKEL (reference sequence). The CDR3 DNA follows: TGTGCCAGCAGCCAAGGGGACAGGCTAAACTATGGCTACACCTTC. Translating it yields CASSQGDRLNYGYTF.

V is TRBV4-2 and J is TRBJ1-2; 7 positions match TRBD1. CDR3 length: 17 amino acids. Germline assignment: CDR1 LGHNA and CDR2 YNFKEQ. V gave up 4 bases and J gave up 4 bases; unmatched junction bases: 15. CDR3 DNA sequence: TGTGCCAGCAGCCGAGAGGGTACAGGGGCCCATCCCTATGGCTACACCTTC. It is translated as CASSREGTGAHPYGYTF.

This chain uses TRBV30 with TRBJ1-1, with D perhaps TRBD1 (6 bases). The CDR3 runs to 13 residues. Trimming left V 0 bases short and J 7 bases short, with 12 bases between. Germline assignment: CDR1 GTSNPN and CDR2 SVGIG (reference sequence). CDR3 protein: CAWSVGRGYEAFF. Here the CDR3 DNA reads TGTGCCTGGAGTGTGGGCAGGGGATATGAAGCTTTCTTT.

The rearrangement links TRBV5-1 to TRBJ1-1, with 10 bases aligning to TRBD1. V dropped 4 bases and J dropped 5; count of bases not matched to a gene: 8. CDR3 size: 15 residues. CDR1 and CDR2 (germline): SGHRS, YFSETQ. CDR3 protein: CASSQRQGARTEAFF. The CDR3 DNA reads TGCGCCAGCAGCCAAAGACAGGGGGCAAGGACTGAAGCTTTCTTT.